This T cell receptor (beta chain) was sequenced in a study of blood T cell repertoires in COVID-19. Across the study: Collection of acute and convalescent COVID-19 samples took place in the United States, Italy and Spain.

Authors' methods: Amplification from reference gene primers served as the basis for estimated nucleated cell counts. This table comes from immunoSEQ multiplex PCR, and its TCRdb copy is limited to in-frame clones, with some not included. For V, J and clone size, that table is used; D and trimming come from the DNA. The sample consists of about 210,000 clones, about 91% of them appearing once. Germline values: CDR1 SQVTM, CDR2 ANQGSEA. CDR3 size: 14 residues. With V trimmed by 6 bases and J by 0 bases, 5 bases remained unmatched. The genes are TRBV29-1 and TRBJ2-1; 7 bases match TRBD1. The sample consisted of PBMCs or T cells enriched from blood (not recorded which). The receptor's source is a man aged 18 to 29 with acute COVID-19. CDR3 sequence: CSVGQVSSYNEQFF. CDR3 DNA sequence: TGCAGCGTAGGACAGGTCAGCTCCTACAATGAGCAGTTCTTC.